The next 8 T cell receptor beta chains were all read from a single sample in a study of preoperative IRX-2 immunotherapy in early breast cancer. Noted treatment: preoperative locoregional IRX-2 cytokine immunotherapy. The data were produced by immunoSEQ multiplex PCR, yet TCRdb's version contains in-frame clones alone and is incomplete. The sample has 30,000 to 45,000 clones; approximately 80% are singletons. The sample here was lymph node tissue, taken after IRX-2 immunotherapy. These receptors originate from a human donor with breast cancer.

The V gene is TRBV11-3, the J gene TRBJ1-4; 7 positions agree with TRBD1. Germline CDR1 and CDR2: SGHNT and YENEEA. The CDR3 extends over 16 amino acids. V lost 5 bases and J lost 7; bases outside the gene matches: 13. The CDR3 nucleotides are TGTGCCAGCAGCCAACATCAGGGGGGAGGTGGTGAAAAACTGTTTTTT. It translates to CASSQHQGGGGEKLFF.

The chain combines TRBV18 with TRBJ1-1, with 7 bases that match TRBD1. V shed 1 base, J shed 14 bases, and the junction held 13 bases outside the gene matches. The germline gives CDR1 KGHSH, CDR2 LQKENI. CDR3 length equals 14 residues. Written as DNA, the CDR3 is TGTGCCAGCTCACCACGAGGGGACAGTTTGGCGACGTTCTTT. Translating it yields CASSPRGDSLATFF. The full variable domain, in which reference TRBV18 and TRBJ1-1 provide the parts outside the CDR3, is NAGVMQNPRHLVRRRGQEARLRCSPMKGHSHVYWYRQLPEEGLKFMVYLQKENIIDESGMPKERFSAEFPKEGPSILRIQQVVRGDSAAYFCASSPRGDSLATFFGQGTRLTVV.

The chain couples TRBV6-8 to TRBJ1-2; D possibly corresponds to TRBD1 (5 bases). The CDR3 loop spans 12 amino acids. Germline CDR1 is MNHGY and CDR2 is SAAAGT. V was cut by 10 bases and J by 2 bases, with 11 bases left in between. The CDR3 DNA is TGTGCCACCAGGGCAGTCAACTATGGCTACACCTTC. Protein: CATRAVNYGYTF.

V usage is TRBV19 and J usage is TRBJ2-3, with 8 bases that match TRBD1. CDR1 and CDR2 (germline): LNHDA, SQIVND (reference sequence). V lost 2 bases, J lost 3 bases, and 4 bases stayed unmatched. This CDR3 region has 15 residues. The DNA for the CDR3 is TGTGCCAGTAGTATACAGGGGGCGAGGACAGATACGCAGTATTTT. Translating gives CASSIQGARTDTQYF.

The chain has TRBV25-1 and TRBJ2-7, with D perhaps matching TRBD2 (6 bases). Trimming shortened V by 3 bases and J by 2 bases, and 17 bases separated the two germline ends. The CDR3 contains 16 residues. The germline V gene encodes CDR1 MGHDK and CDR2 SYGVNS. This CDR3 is CASSDSDGRGTYEQYF. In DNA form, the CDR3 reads TGTGCCAGCAGTGATTCTGATGGCCGGGGGACCTACGAGCAGTACTTC.

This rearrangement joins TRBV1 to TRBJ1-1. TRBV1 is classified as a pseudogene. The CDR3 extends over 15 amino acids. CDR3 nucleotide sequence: TGCGCCAGCAGCCCTTCGGCAGGACGTTCCACTGAAGCTTTCTTT. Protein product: CASSPSAGRSTEAFF.

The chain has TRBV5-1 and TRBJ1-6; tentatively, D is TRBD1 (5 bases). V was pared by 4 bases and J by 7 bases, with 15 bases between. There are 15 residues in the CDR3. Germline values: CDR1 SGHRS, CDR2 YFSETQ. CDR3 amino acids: CASSTAGTGNSPLHF. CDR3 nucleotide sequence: TGCGCCAGCAGCACCGCCGGGACTGGGAATTCACCCCTCCACTTT.

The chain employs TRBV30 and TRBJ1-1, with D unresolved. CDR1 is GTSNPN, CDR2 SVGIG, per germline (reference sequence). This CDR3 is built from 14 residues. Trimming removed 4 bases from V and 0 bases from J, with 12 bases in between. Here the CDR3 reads CAWTKTVMNTEAFF. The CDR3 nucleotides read TGTGCCTGGACGAAGACGGTGATGAACACTGAAGCTTTCTTT.